This T cell receptor beta chain was captured by sequencing in a study of T-cell reconstitution after alpha-beta-depleted transplantation in children. This clonotype was recorded at least ten times. This CDR3 contains 16 residues. Trimming stripped 0 bases from V and 6 bases from J, with 17 bases between. The germline V gene encodes CDR1 DFQATT and CDR2 SNEGSKA (reference sequence). The authors prepared the TCRbeta library with unique molecular identifiers. MiXCR, applied by TCRdb to the PCR reads, yields one record per CDR3 protein. The data hold a few hundred thousand distinct CDR3 sequences, with approximately 9.9% observed a single time.

The sequenced sample was PBMCs from the stem cell graft donor, obtained from the stem cell graft. The receptor was isolated from a human donor who donated a stem cell graft to a child with SCID. This chain uses TRBV20-1 with TRBJ2-2; TRBD2 is a possible D gene (5 bases). CDR3 DNA sequence: TGCAGTGCTAGAGATAGGGTGGCGGGTTTTGCCGGGGAGCTGTTTTTT. Its translation: CSARDRVAGFAGELFF.